A single TCR beta chain is shown here with its context. Its target antigen remains unknown. Per-base qualities were not stored, and no clone one base away is much larger. The immunoSEQ multiplex PCR assay was used to amplify the TCRB and TCRAD loci from a standardized quantity of quality-controlled genomic DNA. The V(D)J region was spanned by amplicons of a length sufficient to cover the CDR3 and to identify V and J genes. The amplicons were sequenced on an Illumina platform via the commercial immunoSEQ service. Under the source paper's analysis protocol: Corrections for primer bias and sequencing errors followed previously described methods, while TCRAD and TCRB definitions were based on the IMGT database. Analysis of the repertoires was done with immunoSEQ Analyzer 3.0 and VDJTools and included basic statistics, V/J segment usage, diversity estimates, rarefaction and pairwise overlap. To estimate diversity, the Chao1, ChaoE, Efron-Thisted, Shannon and inverse Simpson indices were applied, and diversity was also estimated on datasets down-sampled to the smallest sample. Repertoire overlap used strict matching of CDR3 nucleotide sequence, V gene and J gene, with Jaccard-based multidimensional scaling clustering. The table comes from immuneACCESS by way of TCRdb, which keeps in-frame sequences with V and J called. Part of the clones is missing from these tables; in studies checked, under half for an unresolved V gene and the rest for unknown reasons. V and J calls and clone size are given by that table; D and trimming were obtained from the DNA. This sample comprises tens of thousands of clones, 90% to 98% of them detected only once. Clones ranked in the top ten supply just over 0.03% of the sample.

The germline V gene (reference sequence) provides CDR1 MNHEY and CDR2 SMNVEV. V is cut by 8 bases and J by 2 bases, and the space between the germline ends is 13 bases. The CDR3, cysteine through phenylalanine, is 13 amino acids long. The kept DNA is CDR3 alone, 39 bases in frame from the first base. This record belongs to a study of human thymus T cells (TCRdb year 2020). Context from the whole study: The study characterized TCR alpha and beta repertoires from about 8 infant thymus samples and a few related peripheral blood samples. The infant donors were about 6 to 244 days old, and the cohort included six males and a couple of females.

Thymus tissue was collected as surgical resects that were removed during corrective cardiac surgery. Immunologically healthy infants undergoing open corrective cardiac surgery for congenital heart defects in Finland were used as donors. After being mechanically released from the tissue, thymocytes were kept at -70 degrees C in pellets of about 9.5-30 million cells. Genomic DNA was extracted from frozen cell pellets with a QIAsymphony instrument. What the authors observed across the whole study: Thymus samples yielded on average approximately 860,000 unique TCRB clonotypes, compared with around 91,000 from blood samples. V and J gene segment usage appeared biased in both thymic and peripheral blood repertoires. The related research reported highly overlapping thymic TCR repertoires among unrelated individuals.

This receptor chain uses TRBV27 and TRBJ2-7, and TRBD1 may be the D gene, going by 5 matching bases. The sample comprised thymus tissue. This receptor was obtained from a boy younger than two with a congenital heart defect but otherwise immunologically healthy. CDR3 protein: CASSSRQPYEQYF. The bases are TGTGCCAGCTCGTCGCGACAGCCCTACGAGCAGTACTTC.